This T cell receptor (beta chain) stems from a study of CD8 T cells in ankylosing spondylitis. The V segment lost 8 bases and the J segment 1 base; nucleotides outside the gene matches: 14. The CDR3 consists of 18 residues. Germline-derived CDR1 and CDR2 are SGHNT and YYREEE (reference sequence). Points from the study as a whole: A CD8+ phenotype characterized the disease-linked clones, which were relatively rare in peripheral blood.

Making the TCR beta libraries involved quantitative 5'-RACE with molecular barcodes. TCRdb fed the 5' RACE reads into MiXCR, producing one record per CDR3 protein. The profile covers 90,000 to 120,000 distinct CDR3 sequences, with more than 20% appearing a single time and roughly an eighth taken by the ten largest. Details on this clonotype: The antigen remains unidentified.

This clonotype was sampled from a male donor with ankylosing spondylitis. The V gene is TRBV5-4, the J gene TRBJ2-1; 11 nucleotides match TRBD2. The sample comprised synovial fluid, either unsorted or a sorted T cell fraction (not recorded which). CDR3 amino acids: CASSRGPSGRSSYNEQFF. In DNA form, the CDR3 reads TGTGCCAGTTCACGCGGGCCTAGCGGGAGGAGTTCCTACAATGAGCAGTTCTTC.